This T cell receptor beta chain was identified in a study of vaccination and CD4 T cells after COVID-19. Background on the study: Two Hispanic individuals were among six male and four female convalescent patients. Overlapping SARS-CoV-2, HCoV-NL63, HCoV-OC43 and HCoV-229E spike peptides were used to stimulate cells.

Once obtained from cultured CD4+ T cells, the DNA was sequenced using the Oncomine TCR Beta short-read assay. TCRdb reanalysed the PCR reads using MiXCR and keeps one entry per CDR3 protein. In the table there are about 15,000 distinct CDR3 sequences, under 60% of which are singletons. With V trimmed by 5 bases and J by 4 bases, 10 bases remained unmatched. Germline V CDR1 and CDR2: LNHDA, SQIVND (reference sequence). This CDR3 has 15 amino acids. Notes on this clonotype: The antigen remains unidentified.

Documented treatment: approximately 11-day PBMC culture with coronavirus spike peptide pools or control peptides (ViraFEST assay). The receptor's source is a human donor who had recovered from COVID-19. The V call is TRBV19, the J call TRBJ1-2; 7 bases match TRBD1. The sequenced material came from CD4+ T cells from blood, cultured in vitro. CDR3 sequence reads: CASSAPPTGSYGYTF. CDR3 nucleotide sequence: TGTGCCAGTAGTGCCCCCCCGACAGGGTCCTATGGCTACACCTTC.